These 32 T cell receptor beta chains were sequenced from one sample in a study of tumor-infiltrating lymphocytes in primary liver carcinoma. Synthesis of TCR beta cDNA was carried out from around 540 ng total RNA with a constant-region primer. Modified slightly, ARM-PCR produced TCR beta libraries over three nested multiplex PCR rounds. TRBV1-TRBV30 forward primers paired with a C-beta reverse primer were used in the first two PCR rounds, which ran roughly 9 cycles each. Using its own MiXCR run on the multiplex PCR reads, TCRdb lists one record per CDR3 protein. The sample shows fewer than 200,000 distinct CDR3 sequences, around 85% of them seen only once. Taking about 20-31 mg of unsorted bulk tissue, the authors co-extracted RNA and DNA. Sequencing was done on a sample of tumor tissue from primary liver carcinoma. These receptors all come from a man aged 35-49 years with primary liver carcinoma and hepatitis B virus infection.

A note on this clonotype: The junction and the germline gene differ at one end; a read error may be behind it. The chain links TRBV6-5 to TRBJ2-2; D uncertain. The length of the CDR3 is 15 residues. The germline gives CDR1 MNHEY, CDR2 SVGAGI. The CDR3 sequence is CASSYSGVSTGELFF. CDR3 nucleotide sequence: TGTGCCAGCAGCTACTCTGGGGTGAGCACCGGGGAGCTGTTTTTT.

This clonotype appeared a single time. Since no conserved phenylalanine or tryptophan closes the CDR3, a read error is the likely cause. Because the CDR3's place on the DNA is in doubt, the DNA is left out and the CDR3 is given as listed by TCRdb. The genes are TRBV29-1 and TRBJ1-2; the listed D gene, TRBD1, was not tested against the DNA. The CDR3 is 13 residues long, counting both termini. Germline assignment: CDR1 SQVTM and CDR2 ANQGSEA. CDR3 loop: CSVLSGGAYRYTS.

Comment on this clonotype: At one end the junction does not follow the germline gene, possibly because of a read error. The genes are TRBV5-1 and TRBJ1-3; D may be TRBD1 (6 bases). Germline loops: CDR1 SGHRS, CDR2 YFSETQ. The CDR3 loop spans 14 amino acids. The CDR3 here is CASNLTGPGNTVYF. In DNA form, the CDR3 reads TGCGCCAGCAACTTGACAGGTCCAGGAAACACCGTATATTTT. Combining the CDR3 with reference TRBV5-1 and TRBJ1-3 gives the whole variable domain KAGVTQTPRYLIKTRGQQVTLSCSPISGHRSVSWYQQTPGQGLQFLFEYFSETQRNKGNFPGRFSGRQFSNSRSEMNVSTLELGDSALYLCASNLTGPGNTVYFGEGSWLTVV.

This clonotype appeared a few times. A junction boundary mismatches the germline segment, possibly from a read error. As DNA, the CDR3 is TGTGCCAGCAGCTTAGAGGGCAAGACCCAATACTTC. The encoded protein is CASSLEGKTQYF. The chain couples TRBV7-9 to TRBJ2-5, with D unresolved. This CDR3 spans 12 amino acids. Germline CDR1 SEHNR, CDR2 FQNEAQ (reference sequence).

A remark on this clonotype: One junction end does not reproduce the germline sequence, and a read error may be involved. CDR3 protein: CTSSSGDSGANVLTF. The CDR3 coding sequence is TGTACCAGCAGTTCCGGGGACTCTGGGGCCAACGTCCTGACTTTC. The chain carries TRBV12-3 or TRBV12-4 and TRBJ2-6; D is possibly TRBD2 (5 bases). CDR3 length: 15 amino acids.

In regard to this clonotype: Since no conserved phenylalanine or tryptophan closes the CDR3, a read error is the likely cause. J is TRBJ2-2 and V is TRBV29-1, with TRBD1 as a possible D gene (6 bases). The CDR3 extends over 12 amino acids. The germline gives CDR1 SQVTM, CDR2 ANQGSEA. CDR3: CRDTQGSGELFY. CDR3 bases: TGCAGAGATACCCAGGGGTCCGGGGAGCTGTTTTAT.

Notes on this clonotype: Compared with germline, one end of the junction differs, possibly owing to a read error. The V call is TRBV11-2, the J call TRBJ2-2; D is possibly TRBD1 or TRBD2 (5 bases each). CDR1 and CDR2 (germline): SGHAT, FQNNGV. The CDR3 extends over 18 amino acids. The CDR3 nucleotides are TGTGCCAGCATCATCACCGTTACATGTACGGTGGGGACCGGTGAGCTGTTTTTT. Amino acids: CASIITVTCTVGTGELFF.

This clonotype has at least ten counts. The rearrangement joins TRBV10-3 to TRBJ2-3; possibly TRBD2 for D (6 bases). V was trimmed by 3 bases and J by 2 bases, leaving 12 bases between them. The CDR3 covers 15 residues. Germline CDR1 reads ENHRY; CDR2 reads SYGVKD. The chain's CDR3 is CAISEASGYTDTQYF. Here the CDR3 DNA reads TGTGCCATCAGTGAAGCGAGCGGGTACACAGATACGCAGTATTTT.

In the case of this clonotype: The junction departs from germline at one end; a sequencing error may be responsible. The chain uses TRBV7-8 and TRBJ2-5; 11 bases fit TRBD1. Germline CDR1 reads SGHVS; CDR2 reads FQNEAQ. This CDR3 contains 14 residues. CDR3 DNA sequence: TGTGCCTGCAGCAGGGACAGGGGGATTGAGACGCAGTACTTC. Protein sequence: CACSRDRGIETQYF.

Points on this clonotype: The final CDR3 position lacks the conserved phenylalanine or tryptophan, pointing to a likely read error. The chain employs TRBV7-9 and TRBJ1-1; the D is unclear. Germline V gene lookup returns CDR1 SEHNR and CDR2 FQNEAQ (reference sequence). The CDR3 is 13 amino acids. The CDR3 spells CANSLSANTEAFI. The CDR3 nucleotides read TGTGCCAACAGCTTATCCGCGAACACTGAAGCTTTCATT.

In the case of this clonotype: Because the CDR3 is missing its conserved closing phenylalanine or tryptophan, this is likely a read error. The rearrangement links TRBV12-3 or TRBV12-4 to TRBJ1-5; D might be TRBD1 (5 bases). Trimming cost V 7 bases and J 4 bases, with 17 bases left between them. The CDR3 runs to 15 residues. CDR3 DNA: TGTGCCAGCACTCGGGGCACCACAATAAATCAGCCCCAGCATTCT. It yields the protein CASTRGTTINQPQHS.

Remarks on this clonotype: One end of the junction is discordant with germline, which a read error may explain. This chain joins TRBV5-1 and TRBJ2-5; D possibly uses TRBD1 or TRBD2 (5 bases each). The CDR3 length is 15 residues. Germline assignment: CDR1 SGHRS and CDR2 YFSETQ. CDR3 in amino acids: CTSSQTEGEQETQYF. CDR3 DNA: TGCACCAGCAGCCAGACAGAGGGAGAACAAGAGACCCAGTACTTC.

This clonotype was seen just once. Because it lacks the conserved phenylalanine or tryptophan at the end, this CDR3 is likely a read error. The limits of the CDR3 on the DNA are not certain, so only TCRdb's listed CDR3 is given. V usage is TRBV11-3 and J usage is TRBJ1-6; the table gives TRBD1 as D, unverified against the DNA. The CDR3 length equals 13 residues, ends included. Germline-derived CDR1 and CDR2 are SGHNT and YENEEA. The CDR3 loop reads CGNSRTLVSPLHI.

This chain uses TRBV6-6 with TRBJ1-1; TRBD1 matches 9 bases. Germline values: CDR1 MNHNY, CDR2 SVGAGI (reference sequence). The CDR3 sequence is 14 residues long. V lost 6 bases to trimming and J lost 6 bases; unmatched junction nucleotides: 8. The CDR3 loop reads CASRCDRGFPEAFF. The CDR3 nucleotides are TGTGCCAGCAGATGTGACAGGGGGTTTCCTGAAGCTTTCTTT.

This clonotype showed up many times. The rearrangement joins TRBV6-2 or TRBV6-3 to TRBJ1-5; 7 bases map to TRBD1. Germline loops: CDR1 MNHEY, CDR2 SVGEGT. The CDR3 extends over 16 amino acids. Trimming cost V 5 bases and J 5 bases; bases outside gene matches: 12. The CDR3 nucleotides are TGTGCCAGCAGTCCCCACAGGGGTCTGTGGGATCAGCCCCAGCATTTT. It specifies CASSPHRGLWDQPQHF.

As regards this clonotype: The conserved final phenylalanine or tryptophan is absent from the CDR3, which likely points to a read error. This rearrangement joins TRBV6-1 to TRBJ2-1, with 8 bases that match TRBD2. The length of the CDR3 is 16 residues. V was pared by 7 bases and J by 6 bases, with 14 bases of the junction left unmatched. CDR1 MNHNS and CDR2 SASEGT come from the germline V gene. DNA for the CDR3: TGTGCCAGCAATGACCGCCCCGGGACTAGTGGCAATGAGCAGTTCTTA. Translating it yields CASNDRPGTSGNEQFL.

A remark on this clonotype: Its ends do not fully match the called genes, so a read error is possible. V and J are TRBV6-2 or TRBV6-3 and TRBJ2-6, with D tentatively TRBD1 or TRBD2 (5 bases each). This CDR3 has 18 amino acids. CDR1 and CDR2 (germline): MNHEY, SVGEGT. The CDR3 region is CVSSPTGSSSSGANVLTF. CDR3 in DNA: TGTGTCAGCAGTCCTACGGGGTCTTCCTCCTCTGGGGCCAACGTCCTCACTTTC.

With respect to this clonotype: The conserved phenylalanine or tryptophan is not found at the CDR3 terminus, so this likely reflects a read error. The gene calls are TRBV12-3 or TRBV12-4 and TRBJ1-1; maybe TRBD1 (6 bases). This CDR3 region has 14 residues. V dropped 5 bases and J dropped 8 bases, with 18 bases sitting between them. The CDR3 DNA reads TGTGCCAGCAGTAGACGTCGGGGGCCGGCGGAAGCTTTCCTT. It translates to CASSRRRGPAEAFL.

Notes on this clonotype: Here the CDR3 omits its conserved ending phenylalanine or tryptophan, so a read error is the likely source. The DNA is omitted, as the CDR3 cannot be located on it reliably, and the CDR3 follows TCRdb's listing. The chain joins TRBV11-3 to TRBJ2-3; the table calls TRBD2, which could not be checked here. Looked up from germline, CDR1 is SGHNT and CDR2 is YENEEA. The CDR3 is 15 amino acids long, termini counted. The CDR3 is CASSFSGRRTDTQLY.

This clonotype was observed a single time. This chain connects TRBV28 to TRBJ1-5; D not certain. This CDR3 has 12 residues. Looked up from germline, CDR1 is MDHEN and CDR2 is SYDVKM. V was pared by 8 bases and J by 9 bases, with 14 bases between. DNA for the CDR3: TGTGCCAGCGCAACTCCCAAGGGGCCCCAGCATTTT. Translation gives CASATPKGPQHF.

As regards this clonotype: Germline is not matched at one junction end, which may reflect a read error. The rearrangement uses TRBV11-1 and TRBJ2-3; D may be TRBD2 (5 bases). This CDR3 has 15 amino acids. Germline lookup yields CDR1 SGHAT and CDR2 FQDESV (reference sequence). The CDR3 nucleotides read TGTGCCAGCAACTTAGCGAGAGGAAGCACAGATACTCAGTATTTT. The encoded protein is CASNLARGSTDTQYF.

In regard to this clonotype: One end of the junction does not line up with germline, which may come from a read error. This sequence joins TRBV14 and TRBJ2-2; the D gene is possibly TRBD2 (7 bases). The CDR3 spans 16 residues. CDR1 SGHDN and CDR2 FVKESK come from the germline V gene. CDR3: CASSQSGTPGAGGLLF. Here the CDR3 DNA reads TGTGCCAGCAGCCAGTCCGGGACCCCGGGTGCCGGGGGGCTGCTTTTT.

On this clonotype: One junction end does not reproduce the germline sequence, and a read error may be involved. CDR3 region: CSVEITRAGERFF. The CDR3 bases are TGCAGCGTTGAGATAACAAGGGCCGGGGAGCGGTTTTTT. This sequence joins TRBV29-1 and TRBJ2-2; possible D gene TRBD2, 5 bases. Per the germline V gene, CDR1 is SQVTM and CDR2 is ANQGSEA. The CDR3 has 13 residues.

To note about this clonotype: The junction and the germline gene differ at one end; a read error may be behind it. The rearrangement links TRBV29-1 to TRBJ2-7; 7 positions agree with TRBD2. This CDR3 has 12 amino acids. Germline lookup yields CDR1 SQVTM and CDR2 ANQGSEA. The CDR3 here is CSGGTGDYGQYF. The CDR3 DNA sequence: TGCAGCGGCGGAACCGGGGACTACGGGCAGTATTTC.

This sequence joins TRBV29-1 and TRBJ2-3; 9 nucleotides agree with TRBD2. Germline-derived CDR1 and CDR2 are SQVTM and ANQGSEA. The CDR3 totals 14 residues. The CDR3 loop reads CGAEGSGSAVTQYF. DNA of the CDR3: TGCGGCGCTGAGGGTAGCGGGAGTGCAGTTACGCAGTATTTT.

As regards this clonotype: A read error may account for a junction end that differs from germline. J is TRBJ2-5 and V is TRBV29-1; 9 nucleotides agree with TRBD2. This CDR3 contains 14 residues. Germline V gene sequence: CDR1 SQVTM, CDR2 ANQGSEA. CDR3: CSVENNASGETEYF. The CDR3 coding sequence is TGCAGCGTTGAAAATAATGCTAGCGGGGAGACCGAGTACTTC.

Worth noting for this clonotype: Its ends do not fully match the called genes, so a read error is possible. This rearrangement joins TRBV11-2 to TRBJ2-5; D is ambiguous. The CDR3 runs to 14 residues. Germline CDR1 reads SGHAT; CDR2 reads FQNNGV. The CDR3 loop is CPSSLTNNQETQYF. The CDR3 coding sequence is TGTCCCAGCAGCCTGACGAATAACCAAGAGACCCAGTACTTC.

Notes on this clonotype: No conserved phenylalanine or tryptophan is present at the end of the CDR3, so a read error is the likely explanation. It is unclear where the CDR3 begins or ends on the DNA, so no DNA is shown, and the CDR3 is as TCRdb lists it. V and J are TRBV29-1 and TRBJ2-7; the table's D call, TRBD2, has no DNA check behind it. CDR1 and CDR2 from the germline V gene are SQVTM and ANQGSEA. The CDR3 contains 16 residues when both ends are counted. The chain's CDR3 is CSAMTSGTGTPYEQNL.

As concerns this clonotype: At one end the junction does not follow the germline gene, possibly because of a read error. V gene TRBV6-5 combines with J gene TRBJ2-5; D is possibly TRBD1 or TRBD2 (5 bases each). The germline gives CDR1 MNHEY, CDR2 SVGAGI. This CDR3 region has 12 residues. The chain's CDR3 is CASTYGAETQYF. As DNA, the CDR3 is TGTGCCAGCACTTACGGGGCGGAGACCCAGTACTTT.

With respect to this clonotype: Germline is not matched at one junction end, which may reflect a read error. The chain couples TRBV5-5 to TRBJ2-2; 7 bases match TRBD1. Germline CDR1 and CDR2: SGHKS and YYEKEE (reference sequence). The CDR3 runs to 17 residues. Written as DNA, the CDR3 is TGTACCAGCAGCCCGACCATAGGGGGCGAGAACACCGGGGAGCTATTTTTT. Translating it yields CTSSPTIGGENTGELFF. Full variable domain (remainder filled in from reference TRBV5-5 and TRBJ2-2): DAGVTQSPTHLIKTRGQQVTLRCSPISGHKSVSWYQQVLGQGPQFIFQYYEKEERGRGNFPDRFSARQFPNYSSELNVNALLLGDSALYLCTSSPTIGGENTGELFFGEGSRLTVL.

A note on this clonotype: The conserved phenylalanine or tryptophan normally closing the CDR3 is absent here, so this likely arose from a read error. The chain carries TRBV6-2 or TRBV6-3 and TRBJ2-5; D not certain. Per germline, CDR1 MNHEY and CDR2 SVGEGT. The CDR3 length is 11 residues. CDR3 loop: CASSYKDTQYI. CDR3 bases: TGTGCCAGCAGTTATAAAGATACCCAGTACATC.

On this clonotype: The junction and the germline gene differ at one end; a read error may be behind it. CDR3 amino acids: CASCLLSDYDYTF. The CDR3 DNA is TGCGCCAGCTGCTTGCTGTCGGACTATGACTACACCTTC. V usage is TRBV5-1 and J usage is TRBJ1-2; D gene uncertain. The CDR3 covers 13 residues. Germline assignment: CDR1 SGHRS and CDR2 YFSETQ.